This T cell receptor (beta chain) was sequenced in a study of blood T cell repertoires in COVID-19. The CDR3 has 14 residues. Germline CDR1 and CDR2: KGHSH and LQKENI. V dropped 0 bases and J dropped 2 bases, with 7 bases sitting between them. A single count supports this clone. Generated by immunoSEQ multiplex PCR, the TCRdb table keeps only in-frame clones and is missing some. The data contain around 460,000 clones, 85% to 90% of them singletons. Patients at the Seattle site were enrolled during active infection and followed longitudinally. V is TRBV18 and J is TRBJ1-2; unclear D gene. Sequencing was carried out using peripheral blood. This receptor was obtained from a man aged 18-30 years with COVID-19, enrolled during active disease. The CDR3 loop is CASSPPNSNYGYTF. The CDR3, as DNA: TGTGCCAGCTCACCACCTAACTCGAACTATGGCTACACCTTC.